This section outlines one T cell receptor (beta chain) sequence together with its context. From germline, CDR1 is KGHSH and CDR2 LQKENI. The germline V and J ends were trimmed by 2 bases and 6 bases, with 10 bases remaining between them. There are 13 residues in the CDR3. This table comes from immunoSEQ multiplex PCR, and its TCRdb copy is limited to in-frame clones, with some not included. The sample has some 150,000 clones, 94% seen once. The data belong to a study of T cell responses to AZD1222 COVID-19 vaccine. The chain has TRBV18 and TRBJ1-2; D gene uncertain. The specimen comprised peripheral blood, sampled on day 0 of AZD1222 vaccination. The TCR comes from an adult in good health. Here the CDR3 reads CASSPIVRDGYTF. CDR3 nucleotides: TGTGCCAGCTCACCAATTGTTCGGGATGGCTACACCTTC.